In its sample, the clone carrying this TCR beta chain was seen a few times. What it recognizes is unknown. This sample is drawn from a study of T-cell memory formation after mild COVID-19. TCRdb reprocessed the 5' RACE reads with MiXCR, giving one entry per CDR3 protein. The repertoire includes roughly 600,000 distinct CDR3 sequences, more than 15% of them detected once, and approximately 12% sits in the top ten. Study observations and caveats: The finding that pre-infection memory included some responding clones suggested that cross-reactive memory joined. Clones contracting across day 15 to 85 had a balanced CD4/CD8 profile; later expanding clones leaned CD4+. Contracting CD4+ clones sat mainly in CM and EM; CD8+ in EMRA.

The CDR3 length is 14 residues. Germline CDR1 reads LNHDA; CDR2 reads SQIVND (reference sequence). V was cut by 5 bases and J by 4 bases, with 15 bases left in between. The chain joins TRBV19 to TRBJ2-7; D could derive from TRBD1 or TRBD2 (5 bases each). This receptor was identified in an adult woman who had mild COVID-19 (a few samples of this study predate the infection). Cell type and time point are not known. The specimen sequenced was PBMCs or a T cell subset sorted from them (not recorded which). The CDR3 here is CASSLEWGSYEQYF. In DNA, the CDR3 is TGTGCCAGTAGTCTTGAGTGGGGGTCTTACGAGCAGTACTTC.